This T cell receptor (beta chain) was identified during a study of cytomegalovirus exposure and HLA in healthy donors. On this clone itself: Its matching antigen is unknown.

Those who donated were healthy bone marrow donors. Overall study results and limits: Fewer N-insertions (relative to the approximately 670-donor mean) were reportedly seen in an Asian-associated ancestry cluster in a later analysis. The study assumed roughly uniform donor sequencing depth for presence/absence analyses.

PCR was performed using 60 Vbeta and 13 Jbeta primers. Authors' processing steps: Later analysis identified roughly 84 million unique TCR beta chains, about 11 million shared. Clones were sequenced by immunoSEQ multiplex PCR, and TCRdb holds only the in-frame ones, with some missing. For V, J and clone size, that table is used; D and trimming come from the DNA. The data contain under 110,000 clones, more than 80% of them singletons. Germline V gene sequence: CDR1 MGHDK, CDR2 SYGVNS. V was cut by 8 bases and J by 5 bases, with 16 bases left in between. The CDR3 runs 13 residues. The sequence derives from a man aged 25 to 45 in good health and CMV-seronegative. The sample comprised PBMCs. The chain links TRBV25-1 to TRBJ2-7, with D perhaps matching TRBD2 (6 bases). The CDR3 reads CASSTGGYDEQYF. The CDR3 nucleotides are TGTGCCAGCTCCACTGGGGGGTACGACGAGCAGTACTTC.